These 8 T cell receptor beta chains share one sample of origin, sequenced in a study of T-cell reconstitution after alpha-beta-depleted transplantation in children. Unique molecular identifiers were built into the TCRbeta library. TCRdb re-analysed the PCR reads in MiXCR, keeping a single row per CDR3 protein. The table includes approximately 400,000 distinct CDR3 sequences, roughly 11% detected once. This material consisted of PBMCs from the stem cell graft donor, taken from the stem cell graft. The receptors stem from a human donor who donated a stem cell graft to a child with acute myeloid leukemia.

This clonotype was recorded a few times. The chain joins TRBV12-3 or TRBV12-4 to TRBJ1-2, with 7 nucleotides matching TRBD1. V gave up 7 bases and J gave up 7 bases; unmatched junction bases: 9. There are 13 residues in the CDR3. CDR3 sequence reads: CASTRTGIGGYTF. The CDR3 nucleotides are TGTGCCAGCACCCGGACAGGCATCGGTGGCTACACCTTC.

The chain has TRBV5-1 and TRBJ2-5, with 13 bases lining up with TRBD2. The CDR3 loop spans 15 amino acids. Germline CDR1 and CDR2: SGHRS and YFSETQ. V was clipped by 6 bases and J by 5 bases; unmatched bases: 7. Here the CDR3 DNA reads TGCGCCAGCACCCCCGGACTAGCGGGGGAGGAGACCCAGTACTTC. The encoded protein is CASTPGLAGEETQYF.

This clonotype came up many times. The chain has TRBV20-1 and TRBJ1-6, with D perhaps TRBD1 (5 bases). CDR1 and CDR2 from the germline V gene are DFQATT and SNEGSKA (reference sequence). V was shortened by 3 bases and J by 8 bases, with 11 bases between the two germline ends. This CDR3 is 13 amino acids long. The DNA for the CDR3 is TGCAGTGCTAGTGGGCAGGGTGATTCACCCCTCCACTTT. Protein: CSASGQGDSPLHF.

This clonotype turned up a few times. The J gene is TRBJ1-1, the V gene TRBV12-3 or TRBV12-4; TRBD1 is a possible D gene (5 bases). The CDR3 consists of 13 residues. The germline V and J ends were trimmed by 3 bases and 5 bases, with 10 bases remaining between them. The CDR3 nucleotides read TGTGCCAGCAGTTTGCAGGAGGGGACTGAAGCTTTCTTT. The encoded protein is CASSLQEGTEAFF.

The rearrangement joins TRBV4-1 to TRBJ1-5; maybe TRBD1 (6 bases). The CDR3 consists of 15 residues. Trimming stripped 4 bases from V and 4 bases from J, with 14 bases between. The germline gives CDR1 MGHRA, CDR2 YSYEKL. CDR3 DNA: TGCGCCAGCAGCCTCCTTGCAGGGGTTAATCAGCCCCAGCATTTT. Residues: CASSLLAGVNQPQHF.

For the CDR3, the DNA is TGTGCCAGCAGCTTATCGGACGTAAGTGAGCAGTTCTTC. It is translated as CASSLSDVSEQFF. J is TRBJ2-1 and V is TRBV7-9, with unresolved D. This CDR3 has 13 residues. Trimming pared 2 bases from V and 9 bases from J, leaving 11 bases between. Germline V gene sequence: CDR1 SEHNR, CDR2 FQNEAQ (reference sequence).

This rearrangement joins TRBV12-3 or TRBV12-4 to TRBJ2-2; the D is unclear. This CDR3 contains 15 residues. Trimming took 6 bases from V and 4 from J, leaving 15 bases between them. In DNA, the CDR3 is TGTGCCAGCAGGGCGGTTGGTGGCACCACCGGGGAGCTGTTTTTT. Its translation is CASRAVGGTTGELFF.

CDR3 sequence: CASSPGQDSEKLFF. DNA for the CDR3: TGTGCCAGCAGTCCCGGACAGGATTCAGAAAAACTGTTTTTT. The rearrangement uses TRBV12-3 or TRBV12-4 and TRBJ1-4, with 7 bases lining up with TRBD1. This CDR3 region has 14 residues. V lost 5 bases to trimming and J lost 8 bases; unmatched junction nucleotides: 8.